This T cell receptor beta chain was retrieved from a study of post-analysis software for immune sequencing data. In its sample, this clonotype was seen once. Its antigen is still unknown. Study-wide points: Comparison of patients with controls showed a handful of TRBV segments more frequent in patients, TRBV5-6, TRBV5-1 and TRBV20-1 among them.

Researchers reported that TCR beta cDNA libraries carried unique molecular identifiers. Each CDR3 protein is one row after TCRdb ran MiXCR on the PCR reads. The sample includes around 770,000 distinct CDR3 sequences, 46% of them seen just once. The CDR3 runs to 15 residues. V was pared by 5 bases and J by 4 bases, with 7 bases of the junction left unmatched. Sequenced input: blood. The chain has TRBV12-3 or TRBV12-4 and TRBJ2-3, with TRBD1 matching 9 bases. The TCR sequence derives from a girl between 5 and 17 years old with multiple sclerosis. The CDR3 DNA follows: TGTGCCAGCAGTCAACAGGGGGCTAGCGCAGATACGCAGTATTTT. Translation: CASSQQGASADTQYF.